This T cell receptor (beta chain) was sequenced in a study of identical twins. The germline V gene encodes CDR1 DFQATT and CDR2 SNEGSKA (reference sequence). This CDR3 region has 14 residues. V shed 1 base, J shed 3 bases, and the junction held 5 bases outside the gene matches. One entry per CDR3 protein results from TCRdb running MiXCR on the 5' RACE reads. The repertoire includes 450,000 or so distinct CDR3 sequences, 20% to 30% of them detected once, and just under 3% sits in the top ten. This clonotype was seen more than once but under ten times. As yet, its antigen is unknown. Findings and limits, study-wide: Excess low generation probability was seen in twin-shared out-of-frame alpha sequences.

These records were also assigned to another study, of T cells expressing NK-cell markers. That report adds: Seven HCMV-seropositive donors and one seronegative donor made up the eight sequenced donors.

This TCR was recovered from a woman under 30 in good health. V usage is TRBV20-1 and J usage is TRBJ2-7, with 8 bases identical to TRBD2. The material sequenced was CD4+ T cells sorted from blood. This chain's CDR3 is CSARGEAGGYEQYF. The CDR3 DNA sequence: TGCAGTGCTAGAGGGGAGGCGGGGGGCTACGAGCAGTACTTC.